Listed here are 21 T cell receptor beta chains from one sample, sequenced in a study of early T cells in non-severe SARS-CoV-2 infection. TCRdb independently ran MiXCR on the 5' RACE reads; one entry per CDR3 protein. The sample includes 25,000 to 30,000 distinct CDR3 sequences, around 4.5% of them seen just once. Source material: whole blood. The source of these receptors is an adult who was a healthcare worker with PCR-confirmed SARS-CoV-2 infection or an uninfected control (not recorded which).

This clonotype was seen ten or more times. J is TRBJ2-7 and V is TRBV7-2, with D maybe TRBD2 (6 bases). Trimming removed 1 base from V and 6 bases from J, with 16 bases in between. The length of the CDR3 is 15 residues. The germline V gene encodes CDR1 SGHTA and CDR2 FQGNSA. The CDR3, as DNA: TGTGCCAGCAGCTTAGATTTCCGACTAGGTTTCGAGCAGTACGTC. Its protein product is CASSLDFRLGFEQYV.

This clonotype was seen ten or more times. V and J are TRBV29-1 and TRBJ2-5, with D possibly TRBD2 on 6 matching bases. The germline V gene encodes CDR1 SQVTM and CDR2 ANQGSEA. CDR3 length: 14 amino acids. Trimming left V 4 bases short and J 2 bases short, with 14 bases between. CDR3 coding DNA: TGCAGCGTTGCGGGGGTTAGCGGACAAGAGACCCAGTACTTC. Protein product: CSVAGVSGQETQYF.

This clonotype ranks as medium-sized. The V gene is TRBV19, the J gene TRBJ2-1, with D possibly being TRBD2 (6 bases). Trimming cost V 5 bases and J 5 bases, with 16 bases left between them. The CDR3 is 15 residues long. The V gene's germline CDR1 is LNHDA and CDR2 SQIVND (reference sequence). CDR3 protein: CASSLPWGLNNEQFF. CDR3 bases: TGTGCCAGTAGTCTGCCTTGGGGACTGAACAATGAGCAGTTCTTC.

This clonotype was recorded a few times. This sequence joins TRBV9 and TRBJ1-1; 7 nucleotides match TRBD1. CDR3 length: 14 residues. Trimming at V came to 2 bases and at J to 4 bases, leaving 5 bases not matched to a gene. Germline assignment: CDR1 SGDLS and CDR2 YYNGEE. The CDR3 protein is CASSVQGESTEAFF. CDR3 in DNA: TGTGCCAGCAGCGTCCAGGGGGAGAGCACTGAAGCTTTCTTT.

This clonotype was seen many times. This chain links TRBV20-1 with TRBJ1-4; a weak D match, TRBD1 (5 bases). Germline loops: CDR1 DFQATT, CDR2 SNEGSKA (reference sequence). The CDR3 totals 15 residues. Trimming cost V 0 bases and J 3 bases, with 11 bases left between them. The CDR3 sequence: CSARDPGLANEKLFF. The CDR3 nucleotides are TGCAGTGCTAGAGACCCGGGGCTAGCTAATGAAAAACTGTTTTTT.

This clonotype was seen ten or more times. The chain uses TRBV30 and TRBJ1-5; TRBD1 agrees at 7 bases. This CDR3 spans 12 amino acids. The V gene's germline CDR1 is GTSNPN and CDR2 SVGIG (reference sequence). Trimming took 5 bases from V and 5 from J; bases not matched to a gene: 3. In nucleotides, the CDR3 is TGTGCCTGGGGACAGGCCTATCAGCCCCAGCATTTT. It translates to CAWGQAYQPQHF.

This clonotype is judged medium-sized. The V call is TRBV20-1, the J call TRBJ2-6, with D maybe TRBD2 (5 bases). Germline CDR1 and CDR2: DFQATT and SNEGSKA (reference sequence). The V gene lost 5 bases and the J gene lost 4 bases, with 12 bases spanning the gap. This CDR3 has 14 residues. The CDR3 bases are TGCAGTGCTGGAACTAGTGCCGGGGCCAACGTCCTGACTTTC. This codes for CSAGTSAGANVLTF.

In its sample, this clonotype was seen many times. The chain is built from TRBV5-1 and TRBJ2-2, with D unclear. Between the trimmed V and J ends, which lost 4 bases and 0 bases, there was a span of 10 bases. The CDR3 covers 15 residues. CDR1 is SGHRS and CDR2 is YFSETQ in the germline V gene. The CDR3 sequence: CASSTGLANTGELFF. In nucleotides, the CDR3 is TGCGCCAGCAGCACCGGTTTGGCGAACACCGGGGAGCTGTTTTTT. Based on the CDR3 plus reference TRBV5-1 and TRBJ2-2, the full variable domain is KAGVTQTPRYLIKTRGQQVTLSCSPISGHRSVSWYQQTPGQGLQFLFEYFSETQRNKGNFPGRFSGRQFSNSRSEMNVSTLELGDSALYLCASSTGLANTGELFFGEGSRLTVL.

This clonotype was seen at least ten times. The chain carries TRBV4-1 and TRBJ1-5, with no clear D. CDR3 length: 15 amino acids. V lost 3 bases and J 3 bases, leaving 12 bases between the germline ends. Germline CDR1 reads MGHRA; CDR2 reads YSYEKL. CDR3 DNA sequence: TGCGCCAGCAGCCAGTTGGGAGCAATCAATCAGCCCCAGCATTTT. Translated: CASSQLGAINQPQHF.

The table lists this clonotype with many counts. This chain uses TRBV28 with TRBJ2-7; possible D gene TRBD2, 6 bases. CDR3 length equals 12 residues. Looked up from germline, CDR1 is MDHEN and CDR2 is SYDVKM. The ends were cut back, 6 bases at V and 4 bases at J, with 10 bases in the middle. CDR3 sequence reads: CASSRDFYEQYF. The CDR3 region has the DNA TGTGCCAGCAGCAGGGACTTTTACGAGCAGTACTTC.

This clonotype was seen a handful of times. V is TRBV28 and J is TRBJ2-7, with 8 bases identical to TRBD2. The CDR3 contains 15 residues. Germline V gene lookup returns CDR1 MDHEN and CDR2 SYDVKM. V lost 6 bases to trimming and J lost 0 bases; unmatched junction nucleotides: 7. The CDR3 DNA sequence: TGTGCCAGCAGGCGGACTAGCAGACACTCCTACGAGCAGTACTTC. Translating gives CASRRTSRHSYEQYF.

On this clonotype itself: With a much larger clone just one base away, this may be a read error. The genes are TRBV2 and TRBJ2-1; the D gene is possibly TRBD2 (6 bases). Germline CDR1 is SNHLY and CDR2 is FYNNEI. The V and J ends lost 0 bases and 7 bases respectively, with 10 bases between them. This CDR3 is 14 amino acids long. In DNA form, the CDR3 reads TGTGCCAGCAGTGAAGCTGAGACTAGAAATGAGCAGTTCTTC. Its protein is CASSEAETRNEQFF.

There are many counts of this clonotype. The chain employs TRBV20-1 and TRBJ2-4; D remains ambiguous. Trimming removed 4 bases at V and 7 bases at J, with 20 bases between. CDR3 length: 15 residues. The germline CDR1 and CDR2 sequences are DFQATT and SNEGSKA (reference sequence). Written as DNA, the CDR3 is TGCAGTGCTATTCCTCCGCTTAGTATTGGCAACATTCAGTACTTC. It specifies CSAIPPLSIGNIQYF.

This clonotype was observed at least ten times. The V and J genes are TRBV12-3 or TRBV12-4 and TRBJ2-3, with 12 positions matching TRBD2. The CDR3 has 15 residues. The V and J ends lost 6 bases and 4 bases, in that order; junction bases with no gene match: 5. Here the CDR3 reads CASSRTSGIPDTQYF. DNA for the CDR3: TGTGCCAGCAGCCGGACTAGCGGGATTCCAGATACGCAGTATTTT.

This clonotype was picked up many times. The chain joins TRBV6-1 to TRBJ1-1; tentative D call: TRBD1 (6 bases). The germline V gene has CDR1 MNHNS and CDR2 SASEGT. The CDR3 contains 13 residues. The V gene lost 6 bases and the J gene lost 1 base, with 9 bases spanning the gap. CDR3: CASRKTGNTEAFF. The CDR3 DNA reads TGTGCCAGCAGGAAGACAGGGAACACTGAAGCTTTCTTT.

This clonotype was counted at least ten times. The rearrangement links TRBV18 to TRBJ2-7; D is unclear. V was cut by 0 bases and J by 1 base, with 7 bases left in between. This CDR3 region has 14 residues. Germline assignment: CDR1 KGHSH and CDR2 LQKENI. The CDR3 loop is CASSPPPDSYEQYV. CDR3 sequence (DNA): TGTGCCAGCTCACCACCGCCAGATTCCTACGAGCAGTACGTC.

This clonotype was counted ten times or more. This rearrangement joins TRBV20-1 to TRBJ2-3; perhaps TRBD2 as D (5 bases). Deletions cut 5 bases from V and 4 bases from J, with 7 bases between. Germline V gene lookup returns CDR1 DFQATT and CDR2 SNEGSKA (reference sequence). The CDR3 totals 11 residues. The CDR3 loop is CSADYADTQYF. CDR3 coding DNA: TGCAGTGCTGACTACGCAGATACGCAGTATTTT.

This clonotype has at least ten counts. This rearrangement joins TRBV21-1 to TRBJ2-3; the table's D call TRBD2 went unverified against the DNA. TRBV21-1 has pseudogene status. The CDR3 is 17 amino acids. DNA of the CDR3: TGTGCCAGCAGCAAAGATAAAAGCGGGAGCCTCACAGATACGCAGTATTTT. Translation: CASSKDKSGSLTDTQYF.

This clonotype was detected ten times or more. This chain joins TRBV12-3 or TRBV12-4 and TRBJ2-7; D is ambiguous. The CDR3 has 14 amino acids. With 3 bases removed from V and 3 bases from J, the gap between germline ends came to 12 bases. The CDR3 here is CASSFSSLGYEQYF. The DNA of the CDR3 is TGTGCCAGCAGTTTCTCAAGTCTCGGCTACGAGCAGTACTTC.

This clonotype was picked up many times. The chain links TRBV10-3 to TRBJ2-2; the D gene is possibly TRBD1 (6 bases). Germline V gene lookup returns CDR1 ENHRY and CDR2 SYGVKD. The germline V and J ends were trimmed by 2 bases and 4 bases, with 8 bases remaining between them. This CDR3 is 14 amino acids long. The CDR3 DNA sequence: TGTGCCATCAGTGAGAGGGACATCACCGGGGAGCTGTTTTTT. This sequence encodes CAISERDITGELFF.

This clonotype has at least ten counts. The gene calls are TRBV4-3 and TRBJ2-6; weak D call: TRBD1 (5 bases). Germline CDR1 LGHNA, CDR2 YSLEER. The CDR3 covers 16 residues. The V end was cut by 2 bases, the J end by 0 bases, with 8 bases between. In DNA, the CDR3 is TGCGCCAGCAGCCAACAGGGTTTCTCTGGGGCCAACGTCCTGACTTTC. It yields the protein CASSQQGFSGANVLTF.